The 6 T cell receptor beta chains reported below all come from one sample, sequenced in a study of shared clonotypes between healthy human individuals. Only in-frame clones appear in the TCRdb table, and some are missing; sequencing was by immunoSEQ multiplex PCR. The repertoire holds 2 million to 3 million clones, 93% seen once, with approximately 0.37% in the top ten. What was sequenced was naive CD4+ T cells from PBMCs. Documented subset: CD45RA+ positively selected. The receptor set was obtained from a young man in good health. Some clones in this sample may be carry-over from other donors' samples.

V and J are TRBV30 and TRBJ2-1; 14 bases align to TRBD2. The CDR3 has 13 residues. The trim removed 4 bases at V and 9 bases at J, leaving 2 bases unmatched. Germline lookup yields CDR1 GTSNPN and CDR2 SVGIG (reference sequence). The CDR3 sequence: CAWTGLAGVEQFF. In nucleotides, the CDR3 is TGTGCCTGGACGGGACTAGCGGGAGTTGAGCAGTTCTTC.

Points on this clone: Other DNA sequences in this sample translate to the same CDR3. The V and J genes are TRBV2 and TRBJ2-7, with 8 nucleotides matching TRBD1. V shed 8 bases, J shed 4 bases, and the junction held 4 bases outside the gene matches. CDR1 and CDR2 (germline): SNHLY, FYNNEI. The CDR3 spans 12 residues. The CDR3 loop reads CASRQGAYEQYF. The CDR3 region has the DNA TGTGCCAGCCGGCAGGGGGCTTACGAGCAGTACTTC.

V usage is TRBV6-5 and J usage is TRBJ2-2; D is possibly TRBD2 (6 bases). Germline values: CDR1 MNHEY, CDR2 SVGAGI. With 1 base removed from V and 1 base from J, the gap between germline ends came to 7 bases. There are 15 residues in the CDR3. CDR3 DNA sequence: TGTGCCAGCAGTTACTTGGGGGGGAACACCGGGGAGCTGTTTTTT. It specifies CASSYLGGNTGELFF.

V is TRBV5-4 and J is TRBJ2-1, with a tentative D call TRBD1 (5 bases). The V end lost 0 bases, the J end lost 4 bases, and 14 bases lay between the germline ends. The CDR3 totals 16 residues. Germline V gene lookup returns CDR1 SGHNT and CDR2 YYREEE (reference sequence). CDR3: CASSLVRDRDYNEQFF. The CDR3 region has the DNA TGTGCCAGCAGCTTGGTTCGTGACAGAGATTACAATGAGCAGTTCTTC.

This chain links TRBV2 with TRBJ2-7, with 7 bases fitting TRBD2. Germline lookup yields CDR1 SNHLY and CDR2 FYNNEI. With V trimmed by 7 bases and J by 5 bases, 5 bases remained unmatched. The CDR3 is made up of 12 amino acids. The CDR3 DNA follows: TGTGCCAGCAAAGCGGGAAGTAACGAGCAGTACTTC. This codes for CASKAGSNEQYF.

In this sample, this clone turned up a few times. The chain recombines TRBV28 with TRBJ1-2; D is unresolved. The CDR3 has 12 residues. V shed 6 bases and J shed 5 bases, with 10 bases lying between them. Germline-derived CDR1 and CDR2 are MDHEN and SYDVKM. The DNA of the CDR3 is TGTGCCAGCAGGACTATGGTATATGGCTACACCTTC. Amino acid sequence: CASRTMVYGYTF.